This T cell receptor (beta chain) appears in the sequencing data of a study of blood T cell repertoires in COVID-19. The wider study: From the United States, Italy and Spain came samples of acute and convalescent COVID-19.

In the original analysis: Amplification of reference gene primers provided the estimated nucleated cell counts. Sequenced by immunoSEQ multiplex PCR; TCRdb stores in-frame clones only, minus some. That table gives V, J and clone size, and the DNA gave D and trimming. Counted here are 200,000 to 250,000 clones, 89% occurring once; the ten biggest clones make up more than 4.5%. This CDR3 has 13 residues. The V gene's germline CDR1 is SGHTA and CDR2 FQGNSA. Trimming took off 2 bases at V and 4 bases at J, with 5 bases between the two ends. The V call is TRBV7-2, the J call TRBJ2-2; D not certain. The sequenced material came from peripheral blood. The TCR was taken from a middle-aged woman with acute or convalescent COVID-19. The CDR3 loop is CASSLISTGELFF. CDR3 nucleotide sequence: TGTGCCAGCAGCTTAATCAGCACCGGGGAGCTGTTTTTT.